This TCR beta chain was identified during a study of CD8+CD57+ T cells in acquired aplastic anemia. Study details: Sorted CD4+ and CD8+ cells gave a mean 3.2 ug DNA, range about 0.19 to 27.4 ug.

Template material for TCR beta VDJ and CDR3 profiling consisted of genomic DNA. Using its own MiXCR run on the reads, TCRdb lists one record per CDR3 protein. The sample holds 75,000 to 100,000 distinct CDR3 sequences, about 66% seen once. A word on this clonotype: Its target is unknown.

Previously, flow cytometry had revealed CD8+CD57+ cell expansion in the patients chosen for sequencing. The study sampled blood from patients who had received no therapy. Study-wide findings and caveats: Researchers report that approximately 28 CD8+ CDR3 sequences appeared in both patients and controls. Levels of CD8+ Simpson's diversity were not significantly distinct in patients versus controls.

V lost 6 bases and J lost 2, with 10 bases in between. From germline, CDR1 is DFQATT and CDR2 SNEGSKA (reference sequence). This CDR3 has 12 amino acids. The rearrangement uses TRBV20-1 and TRBJ1-2; a possible D gene is TRBD1 (5 bases). The clonotype comes from a human donor with aplastic anemia. The sequenced sample was sorted CD4+, CD8+, or CD8+CD57+ T cells (not recorded which) from PBMCs. This chain's CDR3 is CSASDRNYGYTF. The CDR3 DNA reads TGCAGTGCCAGTGACAGAAACTATGGCTACACCTTC.